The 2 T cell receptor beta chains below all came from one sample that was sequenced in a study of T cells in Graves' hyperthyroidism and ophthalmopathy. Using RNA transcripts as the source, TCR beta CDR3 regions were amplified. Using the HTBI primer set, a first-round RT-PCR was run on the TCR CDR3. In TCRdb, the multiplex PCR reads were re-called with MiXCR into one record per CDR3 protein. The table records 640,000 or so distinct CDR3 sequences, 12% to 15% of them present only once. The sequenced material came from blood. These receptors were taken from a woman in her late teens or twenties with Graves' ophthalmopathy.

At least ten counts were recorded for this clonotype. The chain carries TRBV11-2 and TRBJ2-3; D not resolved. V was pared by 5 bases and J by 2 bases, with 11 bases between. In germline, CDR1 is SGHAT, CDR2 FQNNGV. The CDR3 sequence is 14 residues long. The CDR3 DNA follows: TGTGCCAGCAGCGGTAGGCAGACCACAGATACGCAGTATTTT. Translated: CASSGRQTTDTQYF.

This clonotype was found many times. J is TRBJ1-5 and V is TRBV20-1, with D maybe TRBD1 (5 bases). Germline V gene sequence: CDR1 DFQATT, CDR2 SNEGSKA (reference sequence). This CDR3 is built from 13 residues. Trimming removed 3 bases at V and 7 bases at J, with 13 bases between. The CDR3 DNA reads TGCAGTGCTAGGAGGGACGATAGGCAGCCCCAGCATTTT. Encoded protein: CSARRDDRQPQHF.